The 32 T cell receptor beta chains given below trace back to one sample, sequenced in a study of HIV-infected patients and healthy controls. Antiretroviral therapy had run roughly three months, about 14 weeks, before follow-up blood collection. The repertoire came from unfractionated whole blood and reflected all unsorted peripheral T cells. Alpha and beta constant-region primers primed reverse transcription of about 500 ng RNA. Using multiplexing indices, alpha and beta chain libraries were generated apart by chain-specific third strand synthesis. Via MiXCR, TCRdb re-called the 5' RACE reads, giving one row per CDR3 protein. The sample consists of around 8,000 distinct CDR3 sequences, around 6.7% of them appearing once. The sample consisted of blood, taken during antiretroviral therapy. Receptors originate from an adult with HIV infection.

This clonotype showed up just a few times. The library was built for alpha chains, so this beta chain is an off-target read and its size means little. The chain joins TRBV7-6 to TRBJ1-1; 7 bases agree with TRBD1. In germline, CDR1 is SGHVS, CDR2 FNYEAQ. There are 14 residues in the CDR3. The trim removed 3 bases at V and 3 bases at J, leaving 4 bases unmatched. The CDR3 here is CASSFTGVDTEAFF. In nucleotides, the CDR3 is TGTGCCAGCAGCTTTACAGGGGTAGACACTGAAGCTTTCTTT.

This clonotype was seen many times. This beta chain is a stray read from a library made for alpha chains; its abundance is not meaningful. The CDR3 nucleotides are TGCGCCAGCACCGAAGGGACTTTCTCCTACGAGCAGTACTTC. Its translation is CASTEGTFSYEQYF. This chain links TRBV5-1 with TRBJ2-7; the D gene is possibly TRBD2 (6 bases). There are 14 residues in the CDR3. Trimming removed 6 bases from V and 0 bases from J, with 13 bases in between. Germline loops: CDR1 SGHRS, CDR2 YFSETQ. Full variable domain (missing parts from reference TRBV5-1 and TRBJ2-7): KAGVTQTPRYLIKTRGQQVTLSCSPISGHRSVSWYQQTPGQGLQFLFEYFSETQRNKGNFPGRFSGRQFSNSRSEMNVSTLELGDSALYLCASTEGTFSYEQYFGPGTRLTVT.

This clonotype was seen many times. This beta chain represents an off-target read in a library built for alpha chains; its size is of limited meaning. J is TRBJ2-3 and V is TRBV29-1, with unresolved D. V was pared by 1 base and J by 0 bases, with 11 bases between. CDR3 size: 15 residues. In germline, CDR1 is SQVTM, CDR2 ANQGSEA. In nucleotides, the CDR3 is TGCAGCGTTGAAGCGGACCTTCCTAGCACAGATACGCAGTATTTT. It encodes CSVEADLPSTDTQYF.

This clonotype counts as medium-sized. With the library built for alpha chains, this beta chain is off target and its frequency is not meaningful. The CDR3 reads CSVEFDQRDKSNTQYF. Here the CDR3 DNA reads TGCAGCGTTGAGTTCGATCAGCGGGATAAGAGTAATACGCAGTATTTT. V and J are TRBV29-1 and TRBJ2-3; TRBD2 aligns across 7 bases. V was clipped by 3 bases and J by 7 bases; unmatched bases: 16. The CDR3 consists of 16 residues. The V gene's germline CDR1 is SQVTM and CDR2 ANQGSEA.

This clonotype showed up many times. With the library built for alpha chains, this beta chain is off target and its frequency is not meaningful. This chain uses TRBV20-1 with TRBJ2-1; 14 bases fit TRBD2. This CDR3 region has 19 residues. Germline trimming cut 0 bases from V and 10 bases from J; bases unmatched to any gene: 17. The germline V gene has CDR1 DFQATT and CDR2 SNEGSKA (reference sequence). The CDR3 region has the DNA TGCAGTGCTAGAGACGCTGAACAACCGGGACTAGCGGGAGAAGAAGAGCAGTTCTTC. This encodes CSARDAEQPGLAGEEEQFF.

This clonotype was observed many times. Being off target in a library aimed at alpha chains, this beta chain has a size of little meaning. The V and J genes are TRBV20-1 and TRBJ2-1, with 14 bases lining up with TRBD2. With 2 bases clipped from V and 8 bases from J, the junction kept 5 bases outside the gene matches. The length of the CDR3 is 15 residues. The germline CDR1 and CDR2 sequences are DFQATT and SNEGSKA (reference sequence). The CDR3 region is CSARSGTSGSHEQFF. CDR3 nucleotide sequence: TGCAGTGCTAGATCCGGGACTAGCGGGAGTCATGAGCAGTTCTTC.

In this sample, this clonotype turned up many times. Little can be read into the size of this beta chain, an off-target read in a library designed for alpha chains. The rearrangement links TRBV5-5 to TRBJ2-3, with 10 bases matching TRBD2. J gave up 4 bases and V 5 bases, and 16 bases lay outside the gene matches. Germline V gene data show CDR1 as SGHKS and CDR2 as YYEKEE (reference sequence). The CDR3 spans 18 residues. DNA of the CDR3: TGTGCCAGCAGTTGGACCGAGACTAGCGGGCAGATGGCAGATACGCAGTATTTT. Protein product: CASSWTETSGQMADTQYF.

This clonotype has at least ten counts. As an off-target read in a library built for alpha chains, this beta chain has a frequency of little significance. The chain joins TRBV10-1 to TRBJ2-7; possibly TRBD2 for D (6 bases). V was trimmed by 3 bases and J by 0 bases, leaving 21 bases between them. Looked up from germline, CDR1 is WNHNN and CDR2 is SYGVQD (reference sequence). The CDR3 has 18 amino acids. This chain's CDR3 is CASSDPPRGGVSSYEQYF. CDR3 nucleotide sequence: TGCGCCAGCAGTGACCCTCCGCGGGGCGGGGTGAGCTCCTACGAGCAGTACTTC.

By sample share, this clonotype is medium-sized. A library made for alpha chains picked up this beta chain off target, so its size means little. The V call is TRBV5-5, the J call TRBJ2-7, with 7 bases that match TRBD2. Looked up from germline, CDR1 is SGHKS and CDR2 is YYEKEE (reference sequence). This CDR3 contains 15 residues. Trimming took 0 bases from V and 5 from J; bases not matched to a gene: 8. CDR3 in amino acids: CASSLALAELNEQYF. The CDR3 DNA reads TGTGCCAGCAGCTTGGCTCTAGCGGAACTGAACGAGCAGTACTTC.

There are many counts of this clonotype. As an off-target read in a library built for alpha chains, this beta chain has a frequency of little significance. The chain uses TRBV5-5 and TRBJ2-7; the D gene is possibly TRBD2 (6 bases). V lost 0 bases and J lost 2, with 9 bases in between. The CDR3 contains 14 residues. CDR1 is SGHKS and CDR2 is YYEKEE in the germline V gene (reference sequence). The DNA of the CDR3 is TGTGCCAGCAGCTTGGTGGCGGGAACCTACGAGCAGTACTTC. It yields the protein CASSLVAGTYEQYF.

This clonotype has a count of ten or more. This beta chain appears as a stray read in a library generated for alpha chains; its size is not informative. The chain joins TRBV28 to TRBJ1-2, with 9 bases identical to TRBD1. This CDR3 spans 13 amino acids. The trim removed 6 bases at V and 6 bases at J, leaving 5 bases unmatched. Germline CDR1 reads MDHEN; CDR2 reads SYDVKM. This CDR3 is CASRTRTGDGYTF. CDR3 in DNA: TGTGCCAGCAGAACCCGGACAGGGGATGGCTACACCTTC.

The table lists this clonotype with a few counts. Because this beta chain is a stray read in a library intended to capture alpha chains, its abundance should not be given much weight. The CDR3 sequence: CASRLLDRSYTEAFF. The CDR3 DNA reads TGCGCCAGCAGACTTCTGGACAGAAGTTACACTGAAGCTTTCTTT. V and J are TRBV5-1 and TRBJ1-1; TRBD1 is a possible D gene (6 bases). Trimming cost V 5 bases and J 3 bases, with 17 bases left between them. The CDR3 length is 15 residues. Per germline, CDR1 SGHRS and CDR2 YFSETQ.

This clonotype was seen repeatedly, ten times or more. For a library built for alpha chains, this beta chain is a stray read; little rests on its size. The rearrangement joins TRBV7-8 to TRBJ2-1, with D possibly being TRBD1 (6 bases). Trimming removed 1 base from V and 2 bases from J, with 12 bases in between. The CDR3 length is 16 residues. Looked up from germline, CDR1 is SGHVS and CDR2 is FQNEAQ. The CDR3 DNA is TGTGCCAGCAGCTTAGAAGCTAAGGGGGCCTACAATGAGCAGTTCTTC. Amino acids: CASSLEAKGAYNEQFF. The whole variable domain, remainder taken from reference TRBV7-8 and TRBJ2-1, is GAGVSQSPRYKVAKRGQDVALRCDPISGHVSLFWYQQALGQGPEFLTYFQNEAQLDKSGLPSDRFFAERPEGSVSTLKIQRTQQEDSAVYLCASSLEAKGAYNEQFFGPGTRLTVL.

This clonotype was seen many times. Being off target in a library aimed at alpha chains, this beta chain has a size of little meaning. The chain has TRBV19 and TRBJ2-5, with 8 positions matching TRBD2. V trimming: 0 bases; J trimming: 5 bases; junction bases outside the gene matches: 11. This CDR3 is 17 amino acids long. Germline V gene sequence: CDR1 LNHDA, CDR2 SQIVND (reference sequence). CDR3 in amino acids: CASSIDPPGGAEETQYF. The CDR3, as DNA: TGTGCCAGTAGTATAGATCCCCCCGGGGGGGCGGAGGAGACCCAGTACTTC.

This clonotype was seen repeatedly, ten times or more. Because the library targeted alpha chains, this beta chain is an off-target read whose size means little. This chain joins TRBV7-8 and TRBJ1-6; D gene uncertain. The CDR3 extends over 17 amino acids. The V end was cut by 6 bases, the J end by 0 bases, with 15 bases between. Germline CDR1 reads SGHVS; CDR2 reads FQNEAQ. Here the CDR3 DNA reads TGTGCCAGCAGGACCACGGACGGATACTCCTATAATTCACCCCTCCACTTT. Translated, it gives CASRTTDGYSYNSPLHF.

This clonotype was observed at least ten times. This beta chain is a stray sequence in a library constructed for alpha chains; its clone size is not meaningful. The chain carries TRBV18 and TRBJ2-7; TRBD1 agrees at 9 bases. The ends lost 5 bases at V and 2 bases at J; junction bases unmatched: 7. This CDR3 has 15 residues. Germline loops: CDR1 KGHSH, CDR2 LQKENI. CDR3 nucleotide sequence: TGTGCCAGCTCAATCACACAGGGGGCGGCCTACGAGCAGTACTTC. Encoded protein: CASSITQGAAYEQYF. The full variable domain, rest sourced from reference TRBV18 and TRBJ2-7, is NAGVMQNPRHLVRRRGQEARLRCSPMKGHSHVYWYRQLPEEGLKFMVYLQKENIIDESGMPKERFSAEFPKEGPSILRIQQVVRGDSAAYFCASSITQGAAYEQYFGPGTRLTVT.

As to this clonotype: A read error is possible here, since a much larger clone lies one base away. The library was built for alpha chains, so this beta chain is an off-target read and its size means little. The rearrangement links TRBV30 to TRBJ2-7, with TRBD2 matching over 13 bases. The CDR3 runs to 17 residues. Germline V gene data show CDR1 as GTSNPN and CDR2 as SVGIG (reference sequence). DNA for the CDR3: TGTGACTGGAGTATGACTAGCGGGGGGTACAGCTCCTACGAGCAGTACTTC. Its protein is CDWSMTSGGYSSYEQYF. Full variable domain (outside the CDR3, taken from reference TRBV30 and TRBJ2-7): SQTIHQWPATLVQPVGSPLSLECTVEGTSNPNLYWYRQAAGRGLQLLFYSVGIGQISSEVPQNLSASRPQDRQFILSSKKLLLSDSGFYLCDWSMTSGGYSSYEQYFGPGTRLTVT.

Comments on this clonotype: This beta chain turned up in a library designed for alpha chains; as an off-target read, its abundance says little. This chain connects TRBV19 to TRBJ2-6, with 7 bases identical to TRBD1. Trimming took 7 bases from V and 4 from J; bases not matched to a gene: 10. Germline V gives CDR1 LNHDA, CDR2 SQIVND (reference sequence). The CDR3 totals 16 residues. CDR3 coding DNA: TGTGCCAGTACCCTAGACAGGGTCGGAGGGGCCAACGTCCTGACTTTC. Its translation: CASTLDRVGGANVLTF.

With regard to this clonotype: This beta chain represents an off-target read in a library built for alpha chains; its size is of limited meaning. The chain joins TRBV5-6 to TRBJ2-6; D is perhaps TRBD1 or TRBD2 (5 bases each). Germline V gene data show CDR1 as SGHDT and CDR2 as YYEEEE. This CDR3 is built from 15 residues. V dropped 2 bases and J dropped 4 bases, with 10 bases sitting between them. CDR3 sequence reads: CASSFRGTGANVLTF. In DNA form, the CDR3 reads TGTGCCAGCAGCTTTAGAGGGACCGGGGCCAACGTCCTGACTTTC.

This clonotype was counted at least ten times. This beta chain is a stray read from a library made for alpha chains; its abundance is not meaningful. The chain is built from TRBV7-6 and TRBJ1-1; 7 bases agree with TRBD1. Germline V gene data show CDR1 as SGHVS and CDR2 as FNYEAQ. With V trimmed by 6 bases and J by 1 base, 11 bases remained unmatched. The CDR3 contains 16 residues. The CDR3 protein is CASRREQGQRNTEAFF. DNA of the CDR3: TGTGCCAGCAGACGCGAACAGGGGCAGAGGAACACTGAAGCTTTCTTT.

This clonotype has a count of ten or more. As an off-target read in a library built for alpha chains, this beta chain has a frequency of little significance. This chain uses TRBV5-4 with TRBJ2-5, with 11 bases lining up with TRBD1. The junction had 2 bases not matched to a gene; V was cut back by 3 bases and J by 4 bases. The CDR3 runs to 14 residues. The germline gives CDR1 SGHNT, CDR2 YYREEE (reference sequence). Here the CDR3 DNA reads TGTGCCAGCAGCTGGGACAGGGGGGCAGAGACCCAGTACTTC. It specifies CASSWDRGAETQYF.

This clonotype was recorded many times. The library was built for alpha chains, so this beta chain is an off-target read and its size means little. This chain links TRBV30 with TRBJ2-3; TRBD2 might be the D (6 bases). The germline V gene encodes CDR1 GTSNPN and CDR2 SVGIG (reference sequence). The CDR3 runs to 13 residues. Trimming removed 1 base at V and 5 bases at J, with 10 bases between. The CDR3 sequence: CAWSALALDTQYF. The DNA for the CDR3 is TGTGCCTGGAGTGCCCTAGCGTTAGATACGCAGTATTTT.

This clonotype was detected only once. This beta chain is a stray sequence in a library constructed for alpha chains; its clone size is not meaningful. The rearrangement links TRBV18 to TRBJ2-7; maybe TRBD2 (5 bases). Between the trimmed V and J ends, which lost 5 bases and 4 bases, there was a span of 6 bases. This CDR3 region has 11 residues. The V gene's germline CDR1 is KGHSH and CDR2 LQKENI. The CDR3 sequence: CASSGSYEQYF. The DNA for the CDR3 is TGTGCCAGCTCAGGGAGTTACGAGCAGTACTTC.

Within the sample, this clonotype is medium-sized (0.01 to 0.1%). This beta chain is a stray read from a library made for alpha chains; its abundance is not meaningful. The chain uses TRBV9 and TRBJ2-3; TRBD2 is a possible D gene (6 bases). The V end lost 2 bases, the J end lost 5 bases, and 12 bases lay between the germline ends. The CDR3 sequence is 14 residues long. From germline, CDR1 is SGDLS and CDR2 YYNGEE. CDR3 region: CASSVGGIGDTQYF. DNA for the CDR3: TGTGCCAGCAGCGTCGGCGGGATCGGAGATACGCAGTATTTT.

This clonotype was detected ten times or more. Because the library targeted alpha chains, this beta chain is an off-target read whose size means little. V and J are TRBV7-8 and TRBJ2-5; no reliable D call. Germline CDR1 reads SGHVS; CDR2 reads FQNEAQ. The CDR3 spans 14 residues. Trimming shortened V by 1 base and J by 0 bases, and 6 bases separated the two germline ends. In DNA, the CDR3 is TGTGCCAGCAGCTTAGGGGCTGACCAAGAGACCCAGTACTTC. Protein: CASSLGADQETQYF.

By share of the sample, this clonotype is medium-sized. The library was designed around alpha chains, so this beta chain is a stray read whose abundance carries little weight. The chain links TRBV3-1 to TRBJ2-5, with TRBD2 identical over 8 bases. The V segment lost 4 bases and the J segment 5 bases; nucleotides outside the gene matches: 3. From germline, CDR1 is LGHDT and CDR2 YNNKEL (reference sequence). The CDR3 extends over 13 amino acids. The CDR3 DNA reads as TGTGCCAGCAGCCCGGGGGGGCTTGAGACCCAGTACTTC. Its translation is CASSPGGLETQYF.

Turning to this clonotype: This beta chain lies outside the target of a library built for alpha chains; its clone size means little. The chain combines TRBV12-3 or TRBV12-4 with TRBJ2-5; D is uncertain. This CDR3 spans 13 amino acids. Trimming pared 3 bases from V and 0 bases from J, leaving 5 bases between. CDR3 amino acids: CASSLGYQETQYF. The CDR3 DNA sequence: TGTGCCAGCAGTTTGGGGTACCAAGAGACCCAGTACTTC.

This clonotype was picked up many times. Because the library targeted alpha chains, this beta chain is an off-target read whose size means little. Here the CDR3 DNA reads TGTGCCTGGAGTCCGGGGGAAGAGACCCAGTACTTC. The encoded protein is CAWSPGEETQYF. V gene TRBV30 combines with J gene TRBJ2-5, with a weak D call TRBD2 (6 bases). V gave up 2 bases and J gave up 3 bases, with 7 bases separating them. CDR1 and CDR2 (germline): GTSNPN, SVGIG (reference sequence). The CDR3 length is 12 residues.

This clonotype appeared many times. This beta chain is an unintended read in a library built for alpha chains; its size means little. The chain has TRBV7-8 and TRBJ2-7; no reliable D call. Germline-derived CDR1 and CDR2 are SGHVS and FQNEAQ. The CDR3 length is 13 residues. The ends were cut back, 4 bases at V and 1 base at J, with 8 bases in the middle. The DNA of the CDR3 is TGTGCCAGCAGCTCAGCCCGGTCCTACGAGCAGTACTTC. Translating gives CASSSARSYEQYF.

Judged by abundance, this clonotype is medium-sized. This beta chain turned up in a library designed for alpha chains; as an off-target read, its abundance says little. The V call is TRBV6-5, the J call TRBJ2-3; a weak D match, TRBD1 (6 bases). Germline assignment: CDR1 MNHEY and CDR2 SVGAGI. Trimming removed 5 bases at V and 2 bases at J, with 8 bases between. The CDR3 totals 13 residues. The CDR3 DNA follows: TGTGCCAGCAGTAGGGGGTCCACAGATACGCAGTATTTT. Translated, it gives CASSRGSTDTQYF.

Sample share makes this clonotype medium-sized (0.01 to 0.1%). A library prepared for alpha chains yielded this beta chain as an off-target read; its size is of little meaning. This rearrangement joins TRBV30 to TRBJ2-1, with 8 bases fitting TRBD2. The germline V gene encodes CDR1 GTSNPN and CDR2 SVGIG (reference sequence). Unmatched junction bases numbered 8, after V lost 3 bases and J lost 10 bases. The CDR3 is made up of 13 amino acids. The CDR3 bases are TGTGCCTGGAGCGGGACTAGAAGAGGAGAGCAGTTCTTC. Translated: CAWSGTRRGEQFF.

By share, this clonotype counts as medium-sized. This beta chain came through as a stray read in a library set up for alpha chains, and its size says little. The genes are TRBV18 and TRBJ2-3, with 8 bases that match TRBD2. The CDR3 sequence is 16 residues long. Germline V gives CDR1 KGHSH, CDR2 LQKENI. The ends lost 3 bases at V and 4 bases at J; junction bases unmatched: 9. The CDR3 DNA reads as TGTGCCAGCTCACCTCCCACGGGGGGGCTTGCAGATACGCAGTATTTT. This gives the protein CASSPPTGGLADTQYF.